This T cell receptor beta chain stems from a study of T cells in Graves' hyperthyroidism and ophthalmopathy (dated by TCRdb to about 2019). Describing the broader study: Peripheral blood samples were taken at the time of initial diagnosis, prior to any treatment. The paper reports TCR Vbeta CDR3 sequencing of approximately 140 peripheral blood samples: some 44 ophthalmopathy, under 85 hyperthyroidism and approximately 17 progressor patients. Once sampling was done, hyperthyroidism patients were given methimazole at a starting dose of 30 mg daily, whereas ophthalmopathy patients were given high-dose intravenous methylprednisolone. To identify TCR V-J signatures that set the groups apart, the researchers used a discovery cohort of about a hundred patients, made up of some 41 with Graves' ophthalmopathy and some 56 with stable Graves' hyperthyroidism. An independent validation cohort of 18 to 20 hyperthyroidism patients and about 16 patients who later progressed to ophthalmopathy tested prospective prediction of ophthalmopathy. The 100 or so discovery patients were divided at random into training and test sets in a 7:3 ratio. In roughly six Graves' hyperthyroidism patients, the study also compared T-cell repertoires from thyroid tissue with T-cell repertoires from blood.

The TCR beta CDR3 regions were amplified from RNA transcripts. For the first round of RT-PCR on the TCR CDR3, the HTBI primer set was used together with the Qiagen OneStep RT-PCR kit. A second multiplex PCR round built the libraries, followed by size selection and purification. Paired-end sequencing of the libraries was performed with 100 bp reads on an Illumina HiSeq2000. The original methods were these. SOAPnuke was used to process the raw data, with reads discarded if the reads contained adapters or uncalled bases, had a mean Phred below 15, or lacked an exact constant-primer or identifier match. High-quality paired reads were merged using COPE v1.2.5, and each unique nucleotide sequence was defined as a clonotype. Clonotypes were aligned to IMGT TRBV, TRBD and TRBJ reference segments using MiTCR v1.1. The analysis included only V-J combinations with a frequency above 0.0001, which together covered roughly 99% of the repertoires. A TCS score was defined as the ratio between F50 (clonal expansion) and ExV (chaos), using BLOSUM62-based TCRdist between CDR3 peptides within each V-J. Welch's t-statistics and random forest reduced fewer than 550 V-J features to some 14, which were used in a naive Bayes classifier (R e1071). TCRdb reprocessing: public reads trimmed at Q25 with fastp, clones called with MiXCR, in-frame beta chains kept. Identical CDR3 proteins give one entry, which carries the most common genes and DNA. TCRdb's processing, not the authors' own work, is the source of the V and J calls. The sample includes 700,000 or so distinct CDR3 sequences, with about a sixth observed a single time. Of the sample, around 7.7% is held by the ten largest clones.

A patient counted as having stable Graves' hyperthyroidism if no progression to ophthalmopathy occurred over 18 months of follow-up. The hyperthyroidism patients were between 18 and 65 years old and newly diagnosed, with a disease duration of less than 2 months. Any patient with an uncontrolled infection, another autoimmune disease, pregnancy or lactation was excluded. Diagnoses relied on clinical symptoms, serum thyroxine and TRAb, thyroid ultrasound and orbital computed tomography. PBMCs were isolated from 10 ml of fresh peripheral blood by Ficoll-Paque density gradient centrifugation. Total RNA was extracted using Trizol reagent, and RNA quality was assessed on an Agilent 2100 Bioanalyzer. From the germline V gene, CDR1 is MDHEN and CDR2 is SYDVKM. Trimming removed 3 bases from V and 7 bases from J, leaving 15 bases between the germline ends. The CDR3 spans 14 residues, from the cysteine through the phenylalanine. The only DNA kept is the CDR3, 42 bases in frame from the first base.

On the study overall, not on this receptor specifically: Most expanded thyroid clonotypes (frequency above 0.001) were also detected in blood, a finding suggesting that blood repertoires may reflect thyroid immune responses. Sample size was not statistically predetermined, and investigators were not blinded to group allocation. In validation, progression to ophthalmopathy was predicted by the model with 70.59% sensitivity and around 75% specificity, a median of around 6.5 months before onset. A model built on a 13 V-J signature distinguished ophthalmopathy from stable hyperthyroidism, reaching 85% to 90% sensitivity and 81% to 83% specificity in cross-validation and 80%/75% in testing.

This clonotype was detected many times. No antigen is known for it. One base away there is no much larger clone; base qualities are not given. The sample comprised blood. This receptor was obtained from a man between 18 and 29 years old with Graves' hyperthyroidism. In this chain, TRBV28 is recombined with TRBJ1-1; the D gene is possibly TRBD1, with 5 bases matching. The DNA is TGTGCCAGCAGTTTTCGCAGGGTATTAAGTGAAGCTTTCTTT. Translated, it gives CASSFRRVLSEAFF.